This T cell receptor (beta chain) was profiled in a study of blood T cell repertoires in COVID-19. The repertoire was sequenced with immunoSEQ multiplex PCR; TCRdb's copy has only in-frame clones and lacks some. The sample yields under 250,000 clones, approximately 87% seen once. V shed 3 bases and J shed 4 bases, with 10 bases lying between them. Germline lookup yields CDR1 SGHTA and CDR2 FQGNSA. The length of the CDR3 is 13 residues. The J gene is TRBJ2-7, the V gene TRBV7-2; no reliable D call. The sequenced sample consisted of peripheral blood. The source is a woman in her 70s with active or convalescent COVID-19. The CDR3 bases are TGTGCCAGCAGCTTTTTTGGCTTGTACGAGCAGTACTTC. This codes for CASSFFGLYEQYF.